This TCR beta chain was identified during a study of shared clonotypes between healthy human individuals. In the sorted-subset replicate PCRs, 200 ng DNA, roughly 30,000 T cell genomes, was used. Generated by immunoSEQ multiplex PCR, the TCRdb table keeps only in-frame clones and is missing some. The data show 2 million to 2.5 million clones, with 85% to 95% seen just once and roughly 0.34% held by the top ten. Every one of the donors was a Caucasian adult that lived in Nashville, Tennessee. This clone has a single count. The sample comprised naive CD4+ T cells from PBMCs. The sample's subset: CD45RA+ positively selected. This TCR was recovered from a man aged 18-30 years in good health. Some clones in this sample may be carry-over from other donors' samples.

CDR3 DNA sequence: TGTGCCAGCAGTTTCATTGCGGGTGAGCAGTTCTTC. This gives the protein CASSFIAGEQFF. V is TRBV11-2 and J is TRBJ2-1; tentative D call: TRBD2 (5 bases). The CDR3 is 12 amino acids. Germline V gene data show CDR1 as SGHAT and CDR2 as FQNNGV. Trimming took off 6 bases at V and 9 bases at J, with 12 bases between the two ends. The full variable domain, its missing parts supplied by reference TRBV11-2 and TRBJ2-1, is EAGVAQSPRYKIIEKRQSVAFWCNPISGHATLYWYQQILGQGPKLLIQFQNNGVVDDSQLPKDRFSAERLKGVDSTLKIQPAKLEDSAVYLCASSFIAGEQFFGPGTRLTVL.